This T cell receptor (beta chain) was recovered during a study of CXCR3-negative and CXCR3-positive naive CD8 T cells. General study results and limits: Comparison of naive CXCR3-negative and CXCR3-positive cells revealed similar TRBV-TRBJ usage, while memory cells differed. Naive cells that were CXCR3-positive had more hydrophobic TRB CDR3s (compared with CXCR3-negative naive cells). Fresh PBMCs were used in most assays, and CXCR3 expression partially decreased after cryopreservation. Comparably high diversity was seen in both naive subsets, and much lower diversity in memory CD8+ cells.

The method, 5' RACE with UMI labels, was used to prepare the TRB cDNA libraries. TCRdb re-called the 5' RACE reads, yielding one record per CDR3 amino acid sequence without DNA. The sample includes some 140,000 distinct CDR3 sequences. As to this clonotype: As yet, its antigen is unknown.

Germline loops: CDR1 MGHRA, CDR2 YSYEKL. The CDR3 extends over 16 amino acids. Sequenced: naive CXCR3+ CD8+ T cells from blood. Subset defined: CD45RO-CCR7+CD27+CD95- naive CD8+ T cells expressing CXCR3 (TNR3+). The sequence was collected from a human donor in good health. Some clones in this sample may be carry-over from other donors' samples. This chain links TRBV4-1 with TRBJ2-1. CDR3 protein: CASSQGDGPSYNEQFF.